A single TCR beta chain is shown here with its context. Its antigen remains unknown. Trimming removed 1 base from V and 5 bases from J, with 12 bases in between. CDR1 is MNHEY and CDR2 is SMNVEV in the germline V gene (reference sequence). The CDR3 runs 16 residues. A J-beta primer mix and a sample-barcoded 5' primer were used in a second PCR of roughly 6 to 11 cycles. Each CDR3 protein gets one entry after TCRdb re-called the 5' RACE reads with MiXCR. The sample has approximately 1,100,000 distinct CDR3 sequences, 45% seen once. The sample belongs to a study of blood T cells in healthy people across ages. Study results and caveats: It was not known whether donors were CMV positive (a possible confounder of expanded clonotype changes). In older individuals, TCR beta diversity per million T cells was lower, falling roughly linearly with age.

The J gene is TRBJ1-6, the V gene TRBV27; TRBD1 might be the D (5 bases). The sequence was collected from a woman aged 55-69 years in good health. Sequencing was performed on blood. DNA of the CDR3: TGTGCCAGCAGTTTATTCGGACACCCAAATAATTCACCCCTCCACTTT. It yields the protein CASSLFGHPNNSPLHF.